These 20 T cell receptor beta chains were sequenced from one sample in a study of early T cells in non-severe SARS-CoV-2 infection. In TCRdb, the 5' RACE reads were re-called with MiXCR into one record per CDR3 protein. This table has approximately 50,000 distinct CDR3 sequences, approximately 8.5% appearing once. Specimen: whole blood. Receptors originate from an adult who was a healthcare worker with PCR-confirmed SARS-CoV-2 infection or an uninfected control (not recorded which).

Many counts were recorded for this clonotype. The rearrangement links TRBV29-1 to TRBJ2-7; TRBD2 matches at 13 bases. This CDR3 spans 18 amino acids. The V segment lost 6 bases and the J segment 3 bases; nucleotides outside the gene matches: 17. Germline loops: CDR1 SQVTM, CDR2 ANQGSEA. The CDR3 here is CSVTKPGLAGSLGYEQYF. Written as DNA, the CDR3 is TGCAGCGTCACCAAACCGGGACTAGCGGGAAGCCTGGGCTACGAGCAGTACTTC.

This clonotype was recorded a few times. The chain couples TRBV25-1 to TRBJ2-1; 12 bases map to TRBD2. Trimming removed 4 bases from V and 0 bases from J; junction bases left unmatched: 13. The CDR3 is 20 amino acids. CDR1 MGHDK and CDR2 SYGVNS come from the germline V gene. CDR3 DNA sequence: TGTGCCAGCAGTGCCCTGAGGGGACTAGCGGGTGAAAGCTCCTACAATGAGCAGTTCTTC. Residues: CASSALRGLAGESSYNEQFF.

This clonotype was seen many times. The chain joins TRBV14 to TRBJ2-3, with 9 bases aligning to TRBD2. Germline V CDR1 and CDR2: SGHDN, FVKESK. The length of the CDR3 is 18 residues. The J segment lost 3 bases and the V segment lost 5 bases, leaving 15 bases of the junction unmatched. CDR3 in DNA: TGTGCCAGCAGCAGTCGGCCGGGACTAGCAGGATCTACAGATACGCAGTATTTT. Amino acid sequence: CASSSRPGLAGSTDTQYF.

The CDR3 is CSVWDRGRLQETQYF. The CDR3 DNA is TGCAGCGTCTGGGACAGGGGTCGGCTACAAGAGACCCAGTACTTC. The chain carries TRBV29-1 and TRBJ2-5; 10 bases align to TRBD1. Germline V gene data show CDR1 as SQVTM and CDR2 as ANQGSEA. The trim removed 6 bases at V and 2 bases at J, leaving 9 bases unmatched. This CDR3 contains 15 residues.

This clonotype was observed a few times. This chain connects TRBV27 to TRBJ2-7; TRBD2 aligns across 14 bases. Germline values: CDR1 MNHEY, CDR2 SMNVEV (reference sequence). CDR3 size: 16 residues. J lost 5 bases, V lost 4 bases, and 7 bases had no gene match. The CDR3 protein is CASSSPRGLAGDEQYF. The CDR3, as DNA: TGTGCCAGCAGTTCCCCTAGGGGACTAGCGGGAGACGAGCAGTACTTC.

This clonotype was observed a handful of times. The chain couples TRBV11-3 to TRBJ2-2; the D is unclear. The germline gives CDR1 SGHNT, CDR2 YENEEA. The CDR3 spans 14 residues. Deletions cut 0 bases from V and 3 bases from J, with 5 bases between. The CDR3 DNA is TGTGCCAGCAGCTTAGAGGCTGACACCGGGGAGCTGTTTTTT. Its translation: CASSLEADTGELFF.

This clonotype has a count of ten or more. V is TRBV2 and J is TRBJ2-2; the D is unclear. The CDR3 runs 14 residues. Trimming pared 8 bases from V and 1 base from J, leaving 11 bases between. Per germline, CDR1 SNHLY and CDR2 FYNNEI. This chain's CDR3 is CASLLPGNTGELFF. CDR3 sequence (DNA): TGTGCCAGCCTCCTCCCGGGGAACACCGGGGAGCTGTTTTTT. Full variable domain (remainder filled in from reference TRBV2 and TRBJ2-2): EPEVTQTPSHQVTQMGQEVILRCVPISNHLYFYWYRQILGQKVEFLVSFYNNEISEKSEIFDDQFSVERPDGSNFTLKIRSTKLEDSAMYFCASLLPGNTGELFFGEGSRLTVL.

The sample holds many counts of this clonotype. The chain is built from TRBV12-3 or TRBV12-4 and TRBJ2-7, with 8 bases matching TRBD2. This CDR3 contains 13 residues. The trim removed 8 bases at V and 9 bases at J, leaving 12 bases unmatched. CDR3 loop: CASASGSGRAQYF. CDR3 DNA sequence: TGTGCCAGCGCGAGCGGGAGTGGAAGGGCGCAGTACTTC.

This clonotype has only a few counts. This chain links TRBV11-2 with TRBJ1-1; TRBD1 is a possible D gene (6 bases). With 7 bases removed from V and 5 bases from J, the gap between germline ends came to 17 bases. From germline, CDR1 is SGHAT and CDR2 FQNNGV. The CDR3 has 14 amino acids. The CDR3: CASTMRGDRTEAFF. CDR3 bases: TGTGCCAGCACGATGCGGGGAGACAGGACTGAAGCTTTCTTT.

This clonotype occurred many times. The chain uses TRBV10-3 and TRBJ2-7, with D perhaps TRBD1 (6 bases). Germline V gene lookup returns CDR1 ENHRY and CDR2 SYGVKD. V was pared by 8 bases and J by 7 bases, with 21 bases between. The CDR3 length is 14 residues. CDR3 in amino acids: CAIALGADEWEQYF. The CDR3 DNA reads as TGTGCCATCGCGTTGGGGGCGGACGAGTGGGAGCAGTACTTC.

This clonotype was seen repeatedly, ten times or more. The chain joins TRBV6-2 or TRBV6-3 to TRBJ2-7; 8 bases agree with TRBD2. Germline assignment: CDR1 MNHEY and CDR2 SVGEGT. V was pared by 1 base and J by 7 bases, with 12 bases of the junction left unmatched. The CDR3 runs to 16 residues. The CDR3 reads CASSYLAGRHLREQYF. The CDR3 DNA reads as TGTGCCAGCAGTTACTTAGCGGGACGTCACCTACGAGAGCAGTACTTC.

The rearrangement links TRBV6-5 to TRBJ2-5; TRBD1 aligns across 8 bases. Per germline, CDR1 MNHEY and CDR2 SVGAGI. This CDR3 spans 12 amino acids. The junction had 7 bases not matched to a gene; V was cut back by 4 bases and J by 12 bases. The CDR3 protein is CASSLNPGQEYF. The CDR3 DNA reads TGTGCCAGCAGTTTAAATCCGGGACAGGAGTACTTC.

This clonotype appeared many times. The genes are TRBV9 and TRBJ2-1, with 12 bases lining up with TRBD2. The CDR3 is 15 amino acids. Germline CDR1 and CDR2: SGDLS and YYNGEE. The trim removed 0 bases at V and 8 bases at J, leaving 3 bases unmatched. CDR3 nucleotide sequence: TGTGCCAGCAGCGTAGGGCTAGCGGGAGGGTATGAGCAGTTCTTC. This gives the protein CASSVGLAGGYEQFF.

This clonotype came up many times. The chain joins TRBV5-4 to TRBJ2-5; tentative D call: TRBD1 (7 bases). V was clipped by 0 bases and J by 5 bases, with 14 bases between them. In germline, CDR1 is SGHNT, CDR2 YYREEE (reference sequence). The CDR3 totals 15 residues. Here the CDR3 reads CASSLDRGGPETQYF. The CDR3, as DNA: TGTGCCAGCAGCTTGGACAGGGGAGGTCCGGAGACCCAGTACTTC.

In its sample, this clonotype was seen many times. CDR3 sequence: CSVFSGRKETQYF. In DNA, the CDR3 is TGCAGTGTCTTTTCCGGGAGAAAGGAGACCCAGTACTTC. The rearrangement joins TRBV20-1 to TRBJ2-5, with a weak D call TRBD2 (6 bases). The CDR3 runs to 13 residues. Germline V lookup: CDR1 DFQATT, CDR2 SNEGSKA (reference sequence). The germline V and J ends were trimmed by 7 bases and 5 bases, with 17 bases remaining between them.

The CDR3 sequence is CASSVSSSGNTIYF. The CDR3 DNA follows: TGTGCCAGCAGCGTTTCCAGCTCTGGAAACACCATATATTTT. V usage is TRBV9 and J usage is TRBJ1-3; no firm D call. With 2 bases removed from V and 0 bases from J, the gap between germline ends came to 6 bases. Per the germline V gene, CDR1 is SGDLS and CDR2 is YYNGEE. The CDR3 totals 14 residues. The full variable domain, in which reference TRBV9 and TRBJ1-3 provide the parts outside the CDR3, is DSGVTQTPKHLITATGQRVTLRCSPRSGDLSVYWYQQSLDQGLQFLIQYYNGEERAKGNILERFSAQQFPDLHSELNLSSLELGDSALYFCASSVSSSGNTIYFGEGSWLTVV.

This clonotype was detected only a few times. The CDR3 spells CSARDRQPKQNYGYTF. As DNA, the CDR3 is TGCAGTGCTAGAGATCGACAGCCCAAACAGAACTATGGCTACACCTTC. The chain combines TRBV20-1 with TRBJ1-2; D might be TRBD1 (5 bases). The germline V and J ends were trimmed by 0 bases and 2 bases, with 16 bases remaining between them. Germline lookup yields CDR1 DFQATT and CDR2 SNEGSKA (reference sequence). This CDR3 has 16 residues.

The chain carries TRBV6-2 or TRBV6-3 and TRBJ2-1, with 12 bases matching TRBD2. This CDR3 is built from 15 residues. V shed 7 bases, J shed 6 bases, and the junction held 7 bases outside the gene matches. The germline gives CDR1 MNHEY, CDR2 SVGEGT. The DNA of the CDR3 is TGTGCCAGCAATCCGACTAGCGGGGGCCTCAATGAGCAGTTCTTC. Its protein product is CASNPTSGGLNEQFF.

This clonotype was seen ten or more times. The chain is built from TRBV4-2 and TRBJ2-3; D perhaps matches TRBD2 (5 bases). Per germline, CDR1 LGHNA and CDR2 YNFKEQ. Trimming removed 4 bases at V and 2 bases at J, with 22 bases between. This CDR3 region has 18 residues. The CDR3 DNA is TGTGCCAGCAGCCCGGGATTTTTCGAGCCACTTGCCACAGATACGCAGTATTTT. It is translated as CASSPGFFEPLATDTQYF.

The chain joins TRBV28 to TRBJ2-1; the D gene is possibly TRBD1 (5 bases). Germline V gene lookup returns CDR1 MDHEN and CDR2 SYDVKM. The CDR3 is made up of 13 amino acids. V lost 6 bases and J 11 bases, leaving 17 bases between the germline ends. The CDR3 bases are TGTGCCAGCAGCCCACCATCCCAGGGCAAGCAGTTCTTC. This sequence encodes CASSPPSQGKQFF.